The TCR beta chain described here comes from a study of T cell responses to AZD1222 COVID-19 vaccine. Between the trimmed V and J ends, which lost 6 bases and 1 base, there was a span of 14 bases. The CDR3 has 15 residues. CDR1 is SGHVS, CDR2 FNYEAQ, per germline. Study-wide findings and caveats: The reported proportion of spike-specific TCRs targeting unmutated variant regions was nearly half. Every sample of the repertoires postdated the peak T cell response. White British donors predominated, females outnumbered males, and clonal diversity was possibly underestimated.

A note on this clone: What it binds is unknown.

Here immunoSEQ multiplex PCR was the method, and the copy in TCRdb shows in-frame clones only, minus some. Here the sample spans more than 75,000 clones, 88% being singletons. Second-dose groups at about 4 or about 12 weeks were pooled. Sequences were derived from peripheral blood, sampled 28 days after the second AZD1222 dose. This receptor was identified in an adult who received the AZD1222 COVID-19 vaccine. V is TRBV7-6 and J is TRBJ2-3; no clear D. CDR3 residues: CASSSRVAGTDTQYF. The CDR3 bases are TGTGCCAGCAGTTCCCGTGTAGCCGGCACAGATACGCAGTATTTT.